This T cell receptor beta chain was captured by sequencing in a study of blood T cell repertoires in COVID-19. In the study overall: The samples span acute and convalescent COVID-19 from the United States, Italy and Spain. PBMCs, B-cell-depleted T cells, or T cells were the source of the cDNA or gDNA that made up the material.

How the authors handled the data: It was from reference gene primer amplification that nucleated cell counts were estimated. The repertoire was sequenced with immunoSEQ multiplex PCR; TCRdb's copy has only in-frame clones and lacks some. V, J and clone size are those of that table, while D and trimming were read from the DNA. In the table there are over 250,000 clones, 80% to 90% of which are singletons. CDR3 length: 17 residues. Germline trimming cut 0 bases from V and 5 bases from J; bases unmatched to any gene: 9. The receptor was derived from a woman in her seventies with acute or convalescent COVID-19. This chain uses TRBV23-1 with TRBJ1-5; TRBD1 agrees at 8 bases. TRBV23-1 is identified as an open reading frame with a role that is uncertain. Source material: peripheral blood. The DNA for the CDR3 is TGCGCCAGCAGTCAATCGTGGGCAGGGGGCTACCATCAGCCCCAGCATTTT. It yields the protein CASSQSWAGGYHQPQHF.